What follows are 5 T cell receptor beta chains derived from one specimen sequenced in a study of patients and donors after allogeneic stem cell transplantation. TCRdb reprocessed the RT-PCR reads via MiXCR and lists one record per CDR3 protein. The table lists roughly 960,000 distinct CDR3 sequences, roughly 18% of them singletons, with roughly 6.4% in the top ten. Sequencing was carried out using blood, either unsorted or a sorted T cell fraction (not recorded which). These receptors were collected from a human donor who was either an allogeneic HSCT recipient or a stem cell or donor lymphocyte infusion donor (not recorded which). It is not recorded whose cells these are; they may come from a transplant donor.

The table lists this clonotype with many counts. The chain joins TRBV15 to TRBJ1-3; D is unresolved. With 1 base removed from V and 3 bases from J, the gap between germline ends came to 7 bases. The CDR3 has 14 amino acids. Germline CDR1 is LNHNV and CDR2 is YYDKDF (reference sequence). The chain's CDR3 is CATSRASGGNTIYF. The CDR3 bases are TGTGCCACCAGCAGAGCCTCAGGTGGAAACACCATATATTTT.

This clonotype was counted a few times. This chain connects TRBV10-3 to TRBJ1-1; D not resolved. Germline-derived CDR1 and CDR2 are ENHRY and SYGVKD. The CDR3 extends over 12 amino acids. V dropped 11 bases and J dropped 5 bases, with 15 bases sitting between them. This CDR3 reads CASEAEGTEAFF. As DNA, the CDR3 is TGTGCCTCCGAGGCCGAGGGAACTGAAGCTTTCTTT.

This rearrangement joins TRBV12-3 or TRBV12-4 to TRBJ2-7, with 11 bases aligning to TRBD2. This CDR3 is 16 amino acids long. V shed 2 bases and J 2 bases; nucleotides not matched to a gene: 5. CDR3 in amino acids: CASSLSTGLAAYEQYF. CDR3 bases: TGTGCCAGCAGTTTATCCACGGGACTAGCGGCCTACGAGCAGTACTTC.

This clonotype was picked up many times. The chain recombines TRBV9 with TRBJ2-5, with TRBD1 matching over 7 bases. The CDR3 loop spans 15 amino acids. V gave up 5 bases and J gave up 3 bases; unmatched junction bases: 10. The germline gives CDR1 SGDLS, CDR2 YYNGEE. The CDR3 here is CASSAPPGGEETQYF. CDR3 bases: TGTGCCAGCAGTGCGCCCCCAGGGGGAGAAGAGACCCAGTACTTC.

V and J are TRBV5-1 and TRBJ2-1; D might be TRBD1 or TRBD2, each matching 5 bases. V shed 4 bases and J shed 6 bases, with 8 bases lying between them. CDR3 size: 12 residues. Germline CDR1 SGHRS, CDR2 YFSETQ. In DNA, the CDR3 is TGCGCCAGCAGCGGGACCCCCAATGAGCAGTTCTTC. Its protein is CASSGTPNEQFF.